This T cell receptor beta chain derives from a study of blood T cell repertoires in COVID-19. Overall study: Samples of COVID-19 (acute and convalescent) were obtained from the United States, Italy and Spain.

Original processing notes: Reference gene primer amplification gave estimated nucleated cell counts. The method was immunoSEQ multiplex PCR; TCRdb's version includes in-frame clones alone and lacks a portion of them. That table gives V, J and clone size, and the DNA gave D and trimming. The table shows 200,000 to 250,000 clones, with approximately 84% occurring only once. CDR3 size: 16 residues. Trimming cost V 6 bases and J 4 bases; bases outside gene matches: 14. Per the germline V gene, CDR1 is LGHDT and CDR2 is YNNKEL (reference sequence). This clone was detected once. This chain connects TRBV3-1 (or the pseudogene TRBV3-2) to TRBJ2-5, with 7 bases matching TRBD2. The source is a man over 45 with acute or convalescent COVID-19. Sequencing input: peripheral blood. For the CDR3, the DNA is TGTGCCAGCAGTAGGTCGTCGGCGGGGGAAGGAGAGACCCAGTACTTC. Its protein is CASSRSSAGEGETQYF.